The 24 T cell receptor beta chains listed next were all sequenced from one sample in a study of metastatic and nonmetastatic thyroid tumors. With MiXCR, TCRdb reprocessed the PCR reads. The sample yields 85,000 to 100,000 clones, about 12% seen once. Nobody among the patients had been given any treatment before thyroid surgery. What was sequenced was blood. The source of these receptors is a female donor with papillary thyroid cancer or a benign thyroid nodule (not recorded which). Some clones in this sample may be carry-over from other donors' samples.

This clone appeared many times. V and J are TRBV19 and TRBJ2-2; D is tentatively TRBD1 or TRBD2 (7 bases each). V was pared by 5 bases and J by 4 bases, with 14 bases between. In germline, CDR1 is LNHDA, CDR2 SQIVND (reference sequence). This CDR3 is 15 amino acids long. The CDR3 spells CASSFQGGGTGELFF. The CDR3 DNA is TGTGCCAGTAGTTTTCAGGGGGGGGGCACCGGGGAGCTGTTTTTT.

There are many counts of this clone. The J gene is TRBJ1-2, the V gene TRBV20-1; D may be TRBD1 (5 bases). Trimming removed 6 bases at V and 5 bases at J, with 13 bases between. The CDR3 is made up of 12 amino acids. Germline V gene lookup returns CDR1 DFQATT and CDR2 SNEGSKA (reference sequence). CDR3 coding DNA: TGCAGTGCGCGGGACGGGCCTTATGGCTACACCTTC. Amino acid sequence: CSARDGPYGYTF.

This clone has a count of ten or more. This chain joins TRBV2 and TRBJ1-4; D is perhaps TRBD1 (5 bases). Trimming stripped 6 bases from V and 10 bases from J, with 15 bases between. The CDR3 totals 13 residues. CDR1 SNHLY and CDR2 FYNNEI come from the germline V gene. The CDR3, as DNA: TGTGCCAGCAGCCAAGACCCGAGGGGAAAACTGTTTTTT. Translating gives CASSQDPRGKLFF.

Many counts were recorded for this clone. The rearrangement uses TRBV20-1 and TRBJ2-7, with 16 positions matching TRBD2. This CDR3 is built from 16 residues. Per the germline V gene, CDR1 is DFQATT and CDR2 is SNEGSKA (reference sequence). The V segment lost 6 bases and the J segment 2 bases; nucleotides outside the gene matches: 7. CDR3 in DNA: TGCAGTGCGCCCGGGACTAGCGGGAGGGTCCCCTACGAGCAGTACTTC. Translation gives CSAPGTSGRVPYEQYF.

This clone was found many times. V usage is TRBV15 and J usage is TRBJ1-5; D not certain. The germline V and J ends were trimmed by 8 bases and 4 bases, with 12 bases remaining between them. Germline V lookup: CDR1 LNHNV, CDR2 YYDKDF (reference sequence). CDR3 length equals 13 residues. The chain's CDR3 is CATRNVQNQPQHF. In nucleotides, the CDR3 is TGTGCCACCCGCAATGTCCAAAATCAGCCCCAGCATTTT. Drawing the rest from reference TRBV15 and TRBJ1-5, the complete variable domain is DAMVIQNPRYQVTQFGKPVTLSCSQTLNHNVMYWYQQKSSQAPKLLFHYYDKDFNNEADTPDNFQSRRPNTSFCFLDIRSPGLGDTAMYLCATRNVQNQPQHFGDGTRLSIL.

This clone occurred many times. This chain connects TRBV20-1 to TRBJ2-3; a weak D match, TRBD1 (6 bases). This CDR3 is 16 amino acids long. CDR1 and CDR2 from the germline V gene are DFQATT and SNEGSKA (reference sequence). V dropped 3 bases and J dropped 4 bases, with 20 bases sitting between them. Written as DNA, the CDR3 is TGCAGTGCTAGTGGGACACTAAAAAGGTGGGCAGATACGCAGTATTTT. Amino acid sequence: CSASGTLKRWADTQYF.

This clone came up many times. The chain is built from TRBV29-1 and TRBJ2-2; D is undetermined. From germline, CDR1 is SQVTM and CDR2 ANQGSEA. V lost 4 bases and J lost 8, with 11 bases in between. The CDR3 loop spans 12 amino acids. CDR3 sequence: CSVGLIGGELFF. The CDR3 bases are TGCAGCGTTGGCCTGATCGGGGGGGAGCTGTTTTTT.

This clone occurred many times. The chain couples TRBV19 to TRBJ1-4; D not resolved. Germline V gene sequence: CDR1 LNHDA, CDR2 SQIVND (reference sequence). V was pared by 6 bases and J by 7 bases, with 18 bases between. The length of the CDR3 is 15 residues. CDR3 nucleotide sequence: TGTGCCAGTAGCACGCCAAGAGCCCTAGGTGAAAAACTGTTTTTT. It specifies CASSTPRALGEKLFF.

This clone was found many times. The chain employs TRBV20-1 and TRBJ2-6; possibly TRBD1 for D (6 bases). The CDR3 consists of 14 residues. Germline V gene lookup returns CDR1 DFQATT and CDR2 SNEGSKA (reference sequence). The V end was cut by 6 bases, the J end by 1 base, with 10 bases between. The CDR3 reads CSALGQSGANVLTF. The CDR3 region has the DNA TGCAGTGCACTAGGACAGTCTGGGGCCAACGTCCTGACTTTC.

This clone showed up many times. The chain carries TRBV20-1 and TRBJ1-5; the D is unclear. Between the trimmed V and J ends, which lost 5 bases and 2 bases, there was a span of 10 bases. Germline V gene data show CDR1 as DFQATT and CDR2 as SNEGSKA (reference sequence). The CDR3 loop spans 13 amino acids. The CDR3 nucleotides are TGCAGTGCTGGGCGGTGGGGCAATCAGCCCCAGCATTTT. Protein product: CSAGRWGNQPQHF.

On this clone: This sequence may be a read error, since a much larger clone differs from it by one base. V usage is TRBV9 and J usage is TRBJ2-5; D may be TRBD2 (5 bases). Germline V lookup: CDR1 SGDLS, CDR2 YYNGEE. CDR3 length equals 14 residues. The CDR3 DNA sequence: TGTGCCAGCAGCGTAGCCGGGGATCAAGATACCCAGTACTTC. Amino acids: CASSVAGDQDTQYF. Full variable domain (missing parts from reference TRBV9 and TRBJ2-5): DSGVTQTPKHLITATGQRVTLRCSPRSGDLSVYWYQQSLDQGLQFLIQYYNGEERAKGNILERFSAQQFPDLHSELNLSSLELGDSALYFCASSVAGDQDTQYFGPGTRLLVL.

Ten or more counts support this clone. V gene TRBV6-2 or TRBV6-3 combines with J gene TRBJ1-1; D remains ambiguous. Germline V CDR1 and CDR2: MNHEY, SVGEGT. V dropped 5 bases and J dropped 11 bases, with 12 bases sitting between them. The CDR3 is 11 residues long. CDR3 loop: CASSQRRDAFF. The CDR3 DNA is TGTGCCAGCAGTCAACGCCGAGACGCTTTCTTT.

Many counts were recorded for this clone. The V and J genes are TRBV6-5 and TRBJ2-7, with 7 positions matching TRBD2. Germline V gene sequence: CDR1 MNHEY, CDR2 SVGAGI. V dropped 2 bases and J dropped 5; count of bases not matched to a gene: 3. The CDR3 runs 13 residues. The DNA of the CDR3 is TGTGCCAGCAGTTACACAGGACTAGACGAGCAGTACTTC. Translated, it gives CASSYTGLDEQYF.

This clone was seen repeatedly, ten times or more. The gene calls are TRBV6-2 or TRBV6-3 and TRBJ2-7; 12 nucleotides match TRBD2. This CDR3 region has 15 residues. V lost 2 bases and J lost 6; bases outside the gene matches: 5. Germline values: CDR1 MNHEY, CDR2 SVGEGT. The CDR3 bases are TGTGCCAGCAGTTACAGACTAGCGGGAGTAGGCGAGCAGTACTTC. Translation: CASSYRLAGVGEQYF.

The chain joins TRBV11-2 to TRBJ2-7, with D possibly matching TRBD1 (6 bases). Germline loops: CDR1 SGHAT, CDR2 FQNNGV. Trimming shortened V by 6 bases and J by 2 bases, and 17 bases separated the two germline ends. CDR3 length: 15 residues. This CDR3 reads CASSQGRTATYEQYF. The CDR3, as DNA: TGTGCCAGCAGTCAAGGGCGGACAGCAACCTACGAGCAGTACTTC.

CDR3 protein: CSAQRSGQGIRETQYF. DNA of the CDR3: TGCAGTGCCCAACGGTCGGGACAGGGAATTAGGGAGACCCAGTACTTC. The chain uses TRBV20-1 and TRBJ2-5, with TRBD1 matching 9 bases. The CDR3 is made up of 16 amino acids. J lost 5 bases, V lost 6 bases, and 16 bases had no gene match. Looked up from germline, CDR1 is DFQATT and CDR2 is SNEGSKA (reference sequence).

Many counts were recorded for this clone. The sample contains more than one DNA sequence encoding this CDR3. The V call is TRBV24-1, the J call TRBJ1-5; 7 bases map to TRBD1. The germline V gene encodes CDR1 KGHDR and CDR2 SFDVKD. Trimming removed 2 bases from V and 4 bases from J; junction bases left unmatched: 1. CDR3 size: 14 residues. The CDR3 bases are TGTGCCACCAGTGATTCAGGGGGTAATCAGCCCCAGCATTTT. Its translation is CATSDSGGNQPQHF.

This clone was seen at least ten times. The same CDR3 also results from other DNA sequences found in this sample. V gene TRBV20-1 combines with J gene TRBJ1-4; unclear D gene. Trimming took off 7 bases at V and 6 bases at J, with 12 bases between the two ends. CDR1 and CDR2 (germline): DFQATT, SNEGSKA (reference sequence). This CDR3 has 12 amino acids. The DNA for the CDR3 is TGCAGTGTTCAGGACTGGGATGAAAAACTGTTTTTT. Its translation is CSVQDWDEKLFF.

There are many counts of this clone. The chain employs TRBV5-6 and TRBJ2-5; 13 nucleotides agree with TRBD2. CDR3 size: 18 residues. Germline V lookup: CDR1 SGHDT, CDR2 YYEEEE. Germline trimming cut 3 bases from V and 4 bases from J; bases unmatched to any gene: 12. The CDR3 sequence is CASSSPLGLAGALETQYF. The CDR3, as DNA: TGTGCCAGCAGCTCCCCCCTCGGACTAGCGGGAGCCTTAGAGACCCAGTACTTC.

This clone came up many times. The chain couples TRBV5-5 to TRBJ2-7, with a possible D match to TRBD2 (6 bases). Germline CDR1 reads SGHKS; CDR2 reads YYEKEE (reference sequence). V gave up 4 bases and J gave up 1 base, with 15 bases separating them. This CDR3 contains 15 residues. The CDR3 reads CASSPSVGTSYEQYF. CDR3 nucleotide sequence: TGTGCCAGCAGCCCCTCGGTAGGGACTTCCTACGAGCAGTACTTC.

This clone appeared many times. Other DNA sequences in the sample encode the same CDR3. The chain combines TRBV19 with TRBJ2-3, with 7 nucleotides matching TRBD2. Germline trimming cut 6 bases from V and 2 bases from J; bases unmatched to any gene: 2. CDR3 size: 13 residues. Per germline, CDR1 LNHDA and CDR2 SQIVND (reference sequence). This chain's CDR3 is CASRTSVTDTQYF. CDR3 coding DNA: TGTGCCAGTAGAACTAGCGTCACAGATACGCAGTATTTT.

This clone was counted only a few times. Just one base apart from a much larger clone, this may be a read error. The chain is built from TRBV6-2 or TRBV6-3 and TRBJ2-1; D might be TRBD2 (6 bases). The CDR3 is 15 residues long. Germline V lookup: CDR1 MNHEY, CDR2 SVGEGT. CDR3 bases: TGTGCCGGCAGTTATTCTAGCGTAAGGCTCAATGAGCAGTTCTTC. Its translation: CAGSYSSVRLNEQFF.

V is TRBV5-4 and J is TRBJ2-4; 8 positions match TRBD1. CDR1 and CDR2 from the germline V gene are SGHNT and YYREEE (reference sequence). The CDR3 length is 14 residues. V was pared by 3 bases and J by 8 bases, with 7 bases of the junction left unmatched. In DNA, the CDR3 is TGTGCCAGCAGCTCCGGACAGGGATTAGACATTCAGTACTTC. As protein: CASSSGQGLDIQYF.

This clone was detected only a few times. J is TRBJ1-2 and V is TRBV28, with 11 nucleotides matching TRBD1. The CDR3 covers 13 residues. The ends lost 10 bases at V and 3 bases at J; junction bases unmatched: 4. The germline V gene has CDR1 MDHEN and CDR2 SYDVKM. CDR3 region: CAIQGQGDYGYTF. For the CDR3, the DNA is TGTGCCATCCAGGGACAGGGGGACTATGGCTACACCTTC.